Listed below are T cell receptor beta chains from one sample, sequenced in a study of T cells in Graves' hyperthyroidism and ophthalmopathy. TCRdb passed the multiplex PCR reads through MiXCR, listing each CDR3 protein once. The sample includes 550,000 to 800,000 distinct CDR3 sequences, roughly 17% of them seen just once. The sample comprised blood. The receptors here all came from a man in his forties or fifties with Graves' hyperthyroidism. Each CDR3 is given with its conserved first and last residue. The D gene is left open where the match is weak. Clone size is stated in some rows and not others, as once, few, many or a class when expanded.

d_gene	abundance	j_gene	v_gene	CDR3aa	CDR3nt
NA	NA	TRBJ2-1	TRBV19	CASSPELAPQEQFF	TGTGCCAGTAGTCCGGAGTTAGCGCCGCAGGAGCAGTTCTTC
TRBD1	few	TRBJ1-4	TRBV2	CASSGMTGAEKLFF	TGTGCCAGCAGTGGTATGACAGGGGCCGAAAAACTGTTTTTT
NA	few	TRBJ1-2	TRBV30	CAWSVQNRILYGYTF	TGTGCCTGGAGTGTACAAAACAGAATCCTCTATGGCTACACCTTC
NA	NA	TRBJ2-3	TRBV9	CASSVRGGRYTDTQYF	TGTGCCAGCAGCGTACGGGGTGGCAGATACACAGATACGCAGTATTTT
NA	many	TRBJ2-1	TRBV12-3/TRBV12-4	CASTDPGRTFNEQFF	TGTGCCAGCACCGATCCGGGACGGACATTTAATGAGCAGTTCTTC
TRBD1	NA	TRBJ1-6	TRBV20-1	CSAGDRGTNSPLHF	TGCAGTGCCGGGGACAGGGGGACTAATTCACCCCTCCACTTT
TRBD1	few	TRBJ1-4	TRBV19	CASSIPYRGPDEKLFF	TGTGCCAGTAGTATCCCCTACAGGGGGCCGGATGAAAAACTGTTTTTT
NA	NA	TRBJ1-4	TRBV30	CAWRLVGDEKLFF	TGTGCCTGGAGATTGGTGGGGGATGAAAAACTGTTTTTT
NA	NA	TRBJ1-1	TRBV5-6	CASRDPRRELTDTEAFF	TGTGCCAGCAGAGACCCTCGCCGGGAACTAACAGACACTGAAGCTTTCTTT
TRBD2	NA	TRBJ2-1	TRBV19	CASTLTSGRYNEQFF	TGTGCCAGTACCCTTACTAGCGGGAGATACAATGAGCAGTTCTTC
TRBD1	many	TRBJ2-7	TRBV6-2/TRBV6-3	CASRGDRIYEQYF	TGTGCCAGCAGGGGGGACAGAATCTACGAGCAGTACTTC
NA	many	TRBJ2-5	TRBV28	CASSLPALETQYF	TGTGCCAGCAGTTTACCTGCGTTGGAGACCCAGTACTTC
NA	NA	TRBJ2-1	TRBV12-3/TRBV12-4	CASSAPSEQFF	TGTGCCAGCAGTGCCCCGTCTGAGCAGTTCTTC
NA	NA	TRBJ2-2	TRBV29-1	CSVQETGELFF	TGCAGCGTACAAGAGACCGGGGAGCTGTTTTTT
NA	many	TRBJ2-7	TRBV5-6	CASSLINEQYF	TGTGCCAGCAGCTTGATCAACGAGCAGTACTTC
NA	many	TRBJ1-4	TRBV2	CASSDIEGGVEKLFF	TGTGCCAGCAGTGATATTGAGGGGGGAGTTGAAAAACTGTTTTTT
TRBD1	NA	TRBJ1-2	TRBV12-3/TRBV12-4	CASSKYRGGGYTF	TGTGCCAGCAGCAAGTACAGGGGGGGCGGCTACACCTTC
NA	many	TRBJ2-1	TRBV11-2	CASSLEALGPNEQFF	TGTGCCAGCAGCTTAGAGGCTCTGGGGCCCAATGAGCAGTTCTTC
NA	many	TRBJ2-7	TRBV11-2	CASNPTDSYYEQYF	TGTGCCAGCAACCCGACAGACTCTTACTACGAGCAGTACTTC
TRBD1	few	TRBJ1-6	TRBV20-1	CSARERDRASYNSPLHF	TGCAGTGCTAGGGAACGGGACAGAGCCTCCTATAATTCACCCCTCCACTTT
NA	NA	TRBJ2-7	TRBV19	CASRDDFNEQYF	TGTGCCAGTAGAGATGACTTTAACGAGCAGTACTTC
NA	NA	TRBJ1-5	TRBV7-6	CVSSLQSNQPQHF	TGTGTCAGCAGCCTACAGAGCAATCAGCCCCAGCATTTT
TRBD2	NA	TRBJ2-1	TRBV10-3	CATALGLNNEQFF	TGTGCCACCGCCTTGGGACTAAACAATGAGCAGTTCTTC
NA	few	TRBJ2-3	TRBV6-1	CASSSDGLTDTQYF	TGTGCCAGCAGTTCGGACGGACTCACAGATACGCAGTATTTT
NA	few	TRBJ2-7	TRBV20-1	CSASHQVSSYEQYF	TGCAGTGCTTCCCACCAGGTCTCTTCCTACGAGCAGTACTTC
NA	many	TRBJ1-1	TRBV12-3/TRBV12-4	CASTLGRGDTEAFF	TGTGCCAGCACCCTAGGGAGGGGCGACACTGAAGCTTTCTTT
NA	few	TRBJ2-6	TRBV6-1	CASKRVSGANVLTF	TGTGCCAGCAAGAGGGTTTCTGGGGCCAACGTCCTGACTTTC
NA	few	TRBJ1-5	TRBV10-3	CAITEDSNQPQHF	TGTGCCATCACTGAAGATAGCAATCAGCCCCAGCATTTT
NA	NA	TRBJ2-4	TRBV19	CATHQELGNIQYF	TGTGCCACTCATCAGGAGCTTGGGAACATTCAGTACTTC
TRBD1	many	TRBJ1-1	TRBV7-2	CASSLWTGHTEAFF	TGTGCCAGCAGCTTGTGGACAGGGCACACTGAAGCTTTCTTT
NA	many	TRBJ1-1	TRBV2	CASRRAWVSVRMRNTEAFF	TGTGCCAGCAGAAGGGCCTGGGTATCGGTCAGGATGAGAAACACTGAAGCTTTCTTT
NA	NA	TRBJ1-2	TRBV5-6	CASSPDLQANYGYTF	TGTGCCAGCAGCCCGGACCTCCAAGCTAACTATGGCTACACCTTC
NA	NA	TRBJ2-2	TRBV7-2	CASSSHRDSGVGELFF	TGTGCCAGCAGCTCCCACCGGGACAGCGGGGTCGGGGAGCTGTTTTTT
NA	many	TRBJ2-5	TRBV15	CATSRDLDDAETQYF	TGTGCCACCAGCAGAGACCTAGATGATGCTGAGACCCAGTACTTC
NA	NA	TRBJ2-3	TRBV19	CASKAERGTDTQYF	TGTGCCAGTAAGGCCGAAAGAGGCACAGATACGCAGTATTTT
NA	many	TRBJ2-3	TRBV20-1	CSARRQGRTDTQYF	TGCAGTGCTAGAAGGCAGGGGAGAACAGATACGCAGTATTTT
NA	once	TRBJ2-7	TRBV12-5	CASGLVPSYEQYF	TGTGCTAGTGGTTTGGTCCCCAGCTACGAGCAGTACTTC
TRBD2	many	TRBJ2-1	TRBV18	CASSPGTSGSDEQFF	TGTGCCAGCAGCCCCGGGACTAGCGGGAGTGATGAGCAGTTCTTC
NA	many	TRBJ2-3	TRBV29-1	CSAGTSPTDTQYF	TGCAGCGCAGGGACCAGCCCCACAGATACGCAGTATTTT
TRBD1	many	TRBJ1-2	TRBV29-1	CSGFTGQGDYGYTF	TGCAGCGGCTTTACCGGACAGGGGGACTATGGCTACACCTTC
NA	NA	TRBJ2-1	TRBV5-6	CASQLQGRSYNEQFF	TGTGCCAGCCAACTACAGGGCCGGTCTTACAATGAGCAGTTCTTC
TRBD2	few	TRBJ2-1	TRBV3-1	CASSPDLGLAGHEQFF	TGTGCCAGCAGCCCAGACCTGGGACTAGCGGGTCATGAGCAGTTCTTC
NA	many	TRBJ1-1	TRBV20-1	CSAAGQGAFF	TGCAGTGCTGCAGGGCAAGGAGCTTTCTTT
TRBD1	many	TRBJ2-3	TRBV28	CASSVPGQGAADTQYF	TGTGCCAGCAGTGTGCCGGGACAGGGGGCCGCAGATACGCAGTATTTT
NA	many	TRBJ2-2	TRBV10-3	CAISKRTTESGELFF	TGTGCCATCAGTAAAAGGACGACCGAATCCGGGGAGCTGTTTTTT
TRBD1	few	TRBJ1-2	TRBV29-1	CSVDPGQGNYGYTF	TGCAGCGTGGATCCGGGACAGGGCAACTATGGCTACACCTTC
NA	many	TRBJ1-2	TRBV3-1	CASSQGQSYGYTF	TGTGCCAGCAGCCAAGGACAGAGCTATGGCTACACCTTC
NA	NA	TRBJ2-3	TRBV12-3/TRBV12-4	CASSPIGDSTDTQYF	TGTGCCAGCAGTCCCATCGGAGACAGCACAGATACGCAGTATTTT
TRBD1	NA	TRBJ1-1	TRBV4-2	CASSQGPGQGLGDTEAFF	TGTGCCAGCAGCCAAGGCCCGGGACAGGGATTAGGGGACACTGAAGCTTTCTTT
TRBD1	NA	TRBJ1-4	TRBV7-8	CASSINRGTSTNEKLFF	TGTGCCAGCAGCATCAACAGGGGGACATCAACTAATGAAAAACTGTTTTTT
NA	NA	TRBJ1-1	TRBV19	CATIRAWDTEAFF	TGTGCCACCATAAGGGCCTGGGACACTGAAGCTTTCTTT